The table lists the clone carrying this T cell receptor beta chain with a few counts. The antigen is not known. The source of the sample is a study of T-cell memory formation after mild COVID-19. Looked up from germline, CDR1 is MNHEY and CDR2 is SMNVEV (reference sequence). V shed 3 bases, J shed 5 bases, and the junction held 7 bases outside the gene matches. The CDR3 has 15 residues. Study findings and constraints: Clones that contracted from day 15 to 85 had balanced CD4/CD8; later expanders were CD4+ biased. Nothing confirmed that second-wave clones peaking on day 37 were specific for SARS-CoV-2. The study detected some responding clones in pre-infection memory, suggesting cross-reactive memory joined.

MiXCR was run by TCRdb on the 5' RACE reads, yielding one entry per CDR3 protein. The sample holds about 390,000 distinct CDR3 sequences, 15% to 20% seen once. The chain couples TRBV27 to TRBJ1-1, with 9 bases lining up with TRBD1. Sequenced sample: PBMCs or a T cell subset sorted from them (not recorded which). This receptor was identified in a man aged 18-30 years who had mild COVID-19 (a few samples of this study predate the infection). Cell type and time point are not known. The CDR3 DNA is TGTGCCAGCAGTTTTAACAGGGGGCGGGGGACTGAAGCTTTCTTT. Its protein product is CASSFNRGRGTEAFF.